This record covers a single T cell receptor beta chain. What it recognizes is unknown. The record originates from a study of cytomegalovirus exposure and HLA in healthy donors. For the study at large: The same platform as the roughly 630 first-cohort repertoires was used for the 95 to 150 validation repertoires, a later analysis reported. Study-level points and caveats: A classifier reportedly called cytomegalovirus status with high sensitivity and specificity.

The CDR3 is 16 residues long. Germline V CDR1 and CDR2: MDHEN, SYDVKM. Unmatched junction bases numbered 7, after V lost 5 bases and J lost 2 bases. Some clones are missing from TCRdb's copy, which holds only in-frame ones; the method was immunoSEQ multiplex PCR. In the table there are approximately 60,000 clones, roughly 94% of which are singletons. The chain links TRBV28 to TRBJ1-1; 11 nucleotides line up with TRBD1. This receptor was identified in a woman younger than 35 in good health and CMV-seropositive. Sequenced material: PBMCs. This CDR3 reads CASSRTGGAFNTEAFF. Written as DNA, the CDR3 is TGTGCCAGCAGTCGGACAGGGGGCGCGTTCAACACTGAAGCTTTCTTT.